The T cell receptor (beta chain) under discussion was sequenced for a study of T cell changes during pregnancy in multiple sclerosis. The CDR3 sequence is 15 residues long. Germline V lookup: CDR1 ENHRY, CDR2 SYGVKD. The junction had 1 base not matched to a gene; V was cut back by 0 bases and J by 0 bases. Produced via immunoSEQ multiplex PCR; TCRdb's table is partial and in-frame only. Of around 67,000 clones in the sample, almost 90% were seen once. This sequence was found in a female donor in good health, enrolled as a control in a pregnancy study. Sequenced here: peripheral blood, sampled after pregnancy. The genes are TRBV10-3 and TRBJ1-1; TRBD1 matches at 7 bases. The CDR3 DNA is TGTGCCATCAGTGAGTCGACAGGGTTGAACACTGAAGCTTTCTTT. This codes for CAISESTGLNTEAFF.